This passage covers 26 T cell receptor beta chains from one sample sequenced in a study of T cell responses to AZD1222 COVID-19 vaccine. Assay: immunoSEQ multiplex PCR; the TCRdb copy retains only in-frame clones and omits some. The sample lists 90,000 to 120,000 clones, 93% seen once, with approximately 4.7% in the top ten. This material consisted of peripheral blood, taken on day 0 of AZD1222 vaccination. Receptors were obtained from an adult in good health.

This rearrangement joins TRBV7-9 to TRBJ2-4; 7 nucleotides agree with TRBD1. Trimming cost V 5 bases and J 4 bases; bases outside gene matches: 11. The CDR3 is 16 residues long. CDR1 and CDR2 from the germline V gene are SEHNR and FQNEAQ (reference sequence). The CDR3 nucleotides read TGTGCCAGCAGCGACCAGATAACGGGACAGAAAAACATTCAGTACTTC. Translated: CASSDQITGQKNIQYF.

This clone was recorded a few times. This chain joins TRBV6-5 and TRBJ1-1, with no clear D. Per germline, CDR1 MNHEY and CDR2 SVGAGI. CDR3 length: 12 residues. Trimming left V 0 bases short and J 10 bases short, with 9 bases between. CDR3 protein: CASSYSSVGAFF. For the CDR3, the DNA is TGTGCCAGCAGTTACTCGTCGGTAGGAGCTTTCTTT.

The rearrangement uses TRBV19 and TRBJ1-5; no reliable D call. V was trimmed by 10 bases and J by 0 bases, leaving 16 bases between them. The CDR3 length is 15 residues. CDR1 and CDR2 (germline): LNHDA, SQIVND (reference sequence). The CDR3 region is CATKFNGDSNQPQHF. Written as DNA, the CDR3 is TGTGCCACTAAATTTAACGGTGATAGCAATCAGCCCCAGCATTTT.

The chain joins TRBV19 to TRBJ1-6; no reliable D call. V lost 4 bases, J lost 14 bases, and 12 bases lay in between. This CDR3 has 12 residues. Germline-derived CDR1 and CDR2 are LNHDA and SQIVND (reference sequence). The chain's CDR3 is CASSTPIGSLHF. The DNA of the CDR3 is TGTGCCAGTAGTACCCCAATCGGGTCCCTCCACTTT.

The rearrangement links TRBV6-5 to TRBJ2-3; D is unresolved. The ends were cut back, 2 bases at V and 4 bases at J, with 10 bases in the middle. The CDR3 contains 14 residues. The germline CDR1 and CDR2 sequences are MNHEY and SVGAGI. The CDR3 is CASSYGIGSDTQYF. The DNA of the CDR3 is TGTGCCAGCAGTTACGGGATTGGGTCAGATACGCAGTATTTT.

The chain employs TRBV11-3 and TRBJ2-2; D is possibly TRBD1 (6 bases). The V end lost 6 bases, the J end lost 7 bases, and 12 bases lay between the germline ends. The CDR3 has 13 residues. Germline V gene lookup returns CDR1 SGHNT and CDR2 YENEEA. The CDR3 DNA sequence: TGTGCCAGCAGTCCGGACAGTTTCGGGGAGCTGTTTTTT. It translates to CASSPDSFGELFF.

The sample holds one count of this clone. The chain uses TRBV19 and TRBJ1-5; D not certain. CDR1 and CDR2 (germline): LNHDA, SQIVND (reference sequence). The CDR3 runs 14 residues. Trimming stripped 7 bases from V and 5 bases from J, with 15 bases between. This chain's CDR3 is CASTNRWEDQPQHF. The CDR3, as DNA: TGTGCCAGTACTAACCGGTGGGAGGATCAGCCCCAGCATTTT.

The chain joins TRBV19 to TRBJ2-7, with D possibly TRBD1 on 5 matching bases. V was trimmed by 6 bases and J by 1 base, leaving 10 bases between them. The CDR3 is 13 amino acids. Germline V gene sequence: CDR1 LNHDA, CDR2 SQIVND (reference sequence). CDR3 coding DNA: TGTGCCAGTAGGAGCAGGGCTTCCTACGAGCAGTACTTC. The encoded protein is CASRSRASYEQYF.

The chain has TRBV18 and TRBJ2-1; D possibly corresponds to TRBD2 (6 bases). This CDR3 comprises 15 residues. Germline V gene data show CDR1 as KGHSH and CDR2 as LQKENI. Between the trimmed V and J ends, which lost 1 base and 6 bases, there was a span of 13 bases. CDR3 loop: CASSPLAEVINEQFF. The CDR3 coding sequence is TGTGCCAGCTCACCACTAGCGGAAGTTATCAATGAGCAGTTCTTC.

The chain is built from TRBV7-9 and TRBJ1-1; D is unclear. The V and J ends lost 1 base and 1 base respectively, with 7 bases between them. The CDR3 runs 14 residues. Germline-derived CDR1 and CDR2 are SEHNR and FQNEAQ (reference sequence). This CDR3 is CASSLGPANTEAFF. As DNA, the CDR3 is TGTGCCAGCAGCTTAGGGCCGGCGAACACTGAAGCTTTCTTT.

This chain uses TRBV5-1 with TRBJ2-3; D perhaps matches TRBD1 (5 bases). The CDR3 extends over 15 amino acids. Germline CDR1 and CDR2: SGHRS and YFSETQ. The V end was cut by 3 bases, the J end by 1 base, with 12 bases between. Here the CDR3 reads CASSYRGQRTDTQYF. The CDR3 nucleotides read TGCGCCAGCAGCTACCGAGGACAACGCACAGATACGCAGTATTTT.

The rearrangement links TRBV21-1 to TRBJ1-5; the D call of TRBD1 is as the table states it, not checked on the DNA. TRBV21-1 is assigned pseudogene status. The CDR3 totals 16 residues. The CDR3 DNA reads TGTGCCAGCAAAACCCTGCTCGGCGATGACATTCAGCCCCAGCATTTT. It codes for CASKTLLGDDIQPQHF.

The V gene is TRBV4-2, the J gene TRBJ2-2; TRBD2 matches 8 bases. The CDR3 is made up of 17 amino acids. Germline values: CDR1 LGHNA, CDR2 YNFKEQ. The trim removed 0 bases at V and 6 bases at J, leaving 9 bases unmatched. This chain's CDR3 is CASSQESLGRVAGELFF. Here the CDR3 DNA reads TGTGCCAGCAGCCAAGAATCCCTCGGGAGGGTCGCCGGGGAGCTGTTTTTT.

With regard to this clone: Compared with germline, one end of the junction differs, possibly owing to a read error. The chain recombines TRBV18 with TRBJ1-3; D unclear. There are 13 residues in the CDR3. CDR1 and CDR2 from the germline V gene are KGHSH and LQKENI. For the CDR3, the DNA is TGTGCCAGCGCACCGGATTCTGGAAACACCATATATTTT. Amino acid sequence: CASAPDSGNTIYF.

The chain is built from TRBV7-8 and TRBJ2-7; D possibly corresponds to TRBD2 (6 bases). This CDR3 region has 16 residues. The V and J ends lost 0 bases and 0 bases respectively, with 12 bases between them. CDR1 and CDR2 from the germline V gene are SGHVS and FQNEAQ. CDR3 sequence: CASSLASRGTSYEQYF. The CDR3 coding sequence is TGTGCCAGCAGCTTAGCCTCGCGCGGGACCTCCTACGAGCAGTACTTC.

A single count supports this clone. The chain links TRBV5-1 to TRBJ2-7; the D is unclear. Germline V gene data show CDR1 as SGHRS and CDR2 as YFSETQ. V lost 6 bases to trimming and J lost 3 bases, with 13 bases between them. This CDR3 is built from 13 residues. CDR3 residues: CASNKDGNYEQYF. The CDR3, as DNA: TGCGCCAGCAACAAGGACGGAAACTACGAGCAGTACTTC.

This clone was seen a few times. CDR3 amino acids: CASSFDNSGNTIYF. The CDR3 bases are TGCGCCAGCAGCTTTGACAACTCTGGAAACACCATATATTTT. The chain couples TRBV5-1 to TRBJ1-3; no definite D call. The CDR3 has 14 amino acids. Trimming cost V 2 bases and J 0 bases, with 6 bases left between them. The germline gives CDR1 SGHRS, CDR2 YFSETQ.

This chain connects TRBV18 to TRBJ2-7, with D tentatively TRBD2 (5 bases). Germline V gene data show CDR1 as KGHSH and CDR2 as LQKENI. V was pared by 2 bases and J by 0 bases, with 11 bases between. This CDR3 is 15 amino acids long. The CDR3 spells CASSPEQRPSYEQYF. The CDR3 region has the DNA TGTGCCAGCTCACCAGAGCAGCGGCCCTCCTACGAGCAGTACTTC.

The V call is TRBV11-2, the J call TRBJ2-7; D remains ambiguous. Deletions cut 2 bases from V and 3 bases from J, with 8 bases between. CDR3 length equals 13 residues. Per germline, CDR1 SGHAT and CDR2 FQNNGV. DNA of the CDR3: TGTGCCAGCAGCTTATCTAGGTTCTACGAGCAGTACTTC. Translation gives CASSLSRFYEQYF.

The chain links TRBV5-1 to TRBJ1-1; the D is unclear. The CDR3 sequence is 14 residues long. V was trimmed by 0 bases and J by 11 bases, leaving 17 bases between them. Germline assignment: CDR1 SGHRS and CDR2 YFSETQ. Here the CDR3 DNA reads TGCGCCAGCAGCTTGGAGACGGCCCACGGAGAGGCTTTCTTT. Translation: CASSLETAHGEAFF.

This sequence joins TRBV30 and TRBJ1-1, with a possible D match to TRBD1 (5 bases). V was pared by 4 bases and J by 4 bases, with 13 bases between. Germline CDR1 GTSNPN, CDR2 SVGIG (reference sequence). This CDR3 contains 13 residues. The CDR3, as DNA: TGTGCCTGGATGATCCGAGGGGCCACTGAAGCTTTCTTT. This gives the protein CAWMIRGATEAFF.

V usage is TRBV3-1 (or the pseudogene TRBV3-2) and J usage is TRBJ2-2; D is unresolved. Germline-derived CDR1 and CDR2 are LGHDT and YNNKEL (reference sequence). The V and J ends lost 3 bases and 7 bases respectively, with 3 bases between them. This CDR3 region has 11 residues. Written as DNA, the CDR3 is TGTGCCAGCAGCCATCTCGGGGAGCTGTTTTTT. This sequence encodes CASSHLGELFF.

This clone was counted a single time. The genes are TRBV5-8 and TRBJ2-1; tentatively, D is TRBD1 or TRBD2 (5 bases each). Trimming stripped 2 bases from V and 8 bases from J, with 20 bases between. In germline, CDR1 is SGHTS, CDR2 YDEGEE. This CDR3 comprises 16 residues. This chain's CDR3 is CASSLFRGPTGDEQFF. The CDR3 nucleotides read TGTGCCAGCAGCTTATTTCGGGGACCCACTGGGGATGAGCAGTTCTTC.

The chain employs TRBV12-3 or TRBV12-4 and TRBJ2-7; 12 nucleotides match TRBD2. The CDR3 has 13 residues. The V gene end was trimmed by 9 bases and the J gene end by 2 bases; junction bases not matched to a gene: 2. In nucleotides, the CDR3 is TGTGCCAGTCGGACTAGCGGGGCCTACGAGCAGTACTTC. This encodes CASRTSGAYEQYF.

This sequence joins TRBV9 and TRBJ2-1; 7 bases match TRBD2. Germline-derived CDR1 and CDR2 are SGDLS and YYNGEE. J lost 3 bases, V lost 0 bases, and 6 bases had no gene match. The CDR3 sequence is 16 residues long. CDR3 protein: CASSVASGKVYNEQFF. CDR3 DNA: TGTGCCAGCAGCGTAGCTAGCGGTAAGGTCTACAATGAGCAGTTCTTC.

This chain's CDR3 is CASSAGDGRDEKLFF. The DNA for the CDR3 is TGCGCCAGCAGCGCAGGAGACGGGCGCGATGAAAAACTGTTTTTT. The chain carries TRBV4-1 and TRBJ1-4; no clear D. Germline V CDR1 and CDR2: MGHRA, YSYEKL. V gave up 5 bases and J gave up 6 bases, with 16 bases separating them. CDR3 length: 15 residues.